This record covers a single TCR beta chain. What it recognizes is unknown. This sample is part of a study of cytomegalovirus exposure and HLA in healthy donors. Across the study: Of the donors genotyped, 300 to 500 in all, around 77% fell in the Caucasian-associated ancestry cluster. Study-level points and caveats: Available immune exposure information covered CMV serostatus only. For presence/absence analyses, sequencing depth was assumed to be roughly uniform across donors.

PCR primers comprised 60 Vbeta and 13 Jbeta primers. Original data processing: As a later analysis found, there were roughly 80 million unique TCR beta chains, of which 8.5 million to 13 million were shared. The protocol was immunoSEQ multiplex PCR, while the TCRdb copy is restricted to in-frame clones and leaves out a portion. V and J calls and clone size are as listed in that table; D and trimming were resolved from the DNA. This sample yields 60,000 to 90,000 clones, of which about 67% are seen a single time; 7.5% to 8% belongs to the top ten. This TCR came from a man between 40 and 49 years old in good health and CMV-seropositive. Sequencing input: PBMCs.

CDR3 residues: CASSPSGWRVTEAFF. The CDR3 DNA is TGTGCCAGCAGCCCATCCGGATGGCGGGTAACTGAAGCTTTCTTT. V and J are TRBV7-3 and TRBJ1-1; D not resolved. V lost 5 bases to trimming and J lost 5 bases, with 18 bases between them. Germline-derived CDR1 and CDR2 are SGHTA and FQGTGA. This CDR3 region has 15 residues.